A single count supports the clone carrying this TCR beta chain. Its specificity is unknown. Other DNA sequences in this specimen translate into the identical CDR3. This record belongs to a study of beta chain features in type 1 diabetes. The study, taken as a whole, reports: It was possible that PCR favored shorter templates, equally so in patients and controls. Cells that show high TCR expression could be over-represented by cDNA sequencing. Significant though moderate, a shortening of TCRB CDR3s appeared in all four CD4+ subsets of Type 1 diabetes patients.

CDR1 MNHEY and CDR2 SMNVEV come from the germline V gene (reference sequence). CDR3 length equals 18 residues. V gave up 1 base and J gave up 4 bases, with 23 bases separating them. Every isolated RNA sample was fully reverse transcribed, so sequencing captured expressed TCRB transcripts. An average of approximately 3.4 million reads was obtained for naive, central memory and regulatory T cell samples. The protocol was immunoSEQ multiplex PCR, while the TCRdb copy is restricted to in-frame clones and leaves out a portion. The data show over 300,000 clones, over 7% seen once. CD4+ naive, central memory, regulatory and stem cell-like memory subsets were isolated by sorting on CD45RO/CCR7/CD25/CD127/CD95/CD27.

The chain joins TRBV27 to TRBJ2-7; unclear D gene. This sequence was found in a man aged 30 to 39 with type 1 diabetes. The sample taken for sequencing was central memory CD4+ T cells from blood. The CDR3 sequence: CASSLFRPQANTRYEQYF. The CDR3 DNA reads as TGTGCCAGCAGTTTATTCCGACCCCAGGCCAACACACGGTACGAGCAGTACTTC.